Listed below are T cell receptor beta chains from one sample, sequenced in a study of blood T cell repertoires in COVID-19. The data were produced by immunoSEQ multiplex PCR, yet TCRdb's version contains in-frame clones alone and is incomplete. The repertoire has about 180,000 clones, 65% to 90% of them found once; the top ten carry around 15%. The sequenced sample was PBMCs or T cells enriched from blood (not recorded which). The receptors shown here come from a man over 45 who had recovered from COVID-19. CDR3s include the opening cysteine and the closing phenylalanine or tryptophan. The D gene is left open where the match is weak. Size is stated for part of the rows, as once, few or many counts, or as a class when the clone is expanded.

>TRBJ1-4|.|TRBV7-9|.
TGTGCCAGCAGCTTGTACAGGGATAATGAAAAACTGTTTTTT
CASSLYRDNEKLFF
>TRBJ1-5|TRBD1|TRBV7-2|.
TGTGCCAGCAGCAACCCGGGACAGCGAATCAATCAGCCCCAGCATTTT
CASSNPGQRINQPQHF
>TRBJ2-3|TRBD1|TRBV10-1|.
TGCGCCAGCAGCCGGGACAGGGTGGGCACAGATACGCAGTATTTT
CASSRDRVGTDTQYF
>TRBJ1-2|.|TRBV6-5|.
TGTGCCAGCAGAAGCGACAGGCTTAAGGGCTACACCTTC
CASRSDRLKGYTF
>TRBJ1-2|.|TRBV12-3/TRBV12-4|.
TGTGCCAGCAGTTTATCGAGGTATGGCTACACCTTC
CASSLSRYGYTF
>TRBJ1-5|.|TRBV10-3|.
TGTGCCATCAGCGAAAGGGGGAGTCAGCCCCAGCATTTT
CAISERGSQPQHF
>TRBJ2-1|TRBD1|TRBV27|.
TGTGCCACATTGGCCCCCGGGACAGGCGAGCAGTTCTTC
CATLAPGTGEQFF
>TRBJ2-7|.|TRBV10-3|.
TGTGCCATCAGTGGCAAGGACAGCACCTACGAGCAGTACTTC
CAISGKDSTYEQYF
>TRBJ2-2|.|TRBV25-1|.
TGTGCCAGCAGTGAATTAGGGACAAGTGGCACGGAGCTGTTTTTT
CASSELGTSGTELFF
>TRBJ1-2|.|TRBV20-1|few
TGCAGTTCACGACGGGGAGGCTACACCTTC
CSSRRGGYTF
>TRBJ1-4|TRBD1|TRBV7-9|.
TGTGCCAGCAGCTTGGGACAGGGAACTAATGAAAAACTGTTTTTT
CASSLGQGTNEKLFF
>TRBJ1-1|.|TRBV12-3/TRBV12-4|.
TGTGCCAGCAGCCCCGTGGGGCTTGAAGCTTTCTTT
CASSPVGLEAFF
>TRBJ2-7|.|TRBV12-5|.
TGTGCTAGTGGGGGGACACCAGTCTACGAGCAGTACTTC
CASGGTPVYEQYF
>TRBJ1-2|TRBD1|TRBV4-1|.
TGCGCCAGCAGCCAAGAAGTTTTAGGGACAGACGATAACTATGGCTACACCTTC
CASSQEVLGTDDNYGYTF
>TRBJ1-4|.|TRBV11-2|once
TGTGCCAGCAGCTACAGGGAGTCAGCCGGTGAAAAACTGTTTTTT
CASSYRESAGEKLFF
>TRBJ2-1|.|TRBV30|.
TGTGCCTGGAGGACTAGGCACAATGAGCAGTTCTTC
CAWRTRHNEQFF
>TRBJ2-7|.|TRBV9|once
TGTGCCAGCAGCGACTCCTCTTTTCAGCAGTACTTC
CASSDSSFQQYF
>TRBJ2-7|.|TRBV23-1|.
TGCGCCAGCAGTCCCCCTGGGGGCGACAGATACGAGCAGTACTTC
CASSPPGGDRYEQYF
>TRBJ1-5|.|TRBV7-9|.
TGTGCCAGCAGCTTAGCGACAGGTAATCAGCCCCAGCATTTT
CASSLATGNQPQHF
>TRBJ1-2|.|TRBV9|once
TGTGCCAGCAGCGTCGACATCCATGGCTACACCTTC
CASSVDIHGYTF
>TRBJ1-5|.|TRBV12-3/TRBV12-4|.
TGTGCCAGCAGTCCTTCCAGCAATCAGCCCCAGCATTTT
CASSPSSNQPQHF
>TRBJ2-7|.|TRBV6-5|.
TGTGCCAGCGAGTCAGGGAAATCCTACGAGCAGTACTTC
CASESGKSYEQYF
>TRBJ2-5|.|TRBV12-3/TRBV12-4|.
TGTGCCAGCAGAAGGACAGTTCAAGAGACCCAGTACTTC
CASRRTVQETQYF
>TRBJ2-3|TRBD2|TRBV30|.
TGTGCCTGTATGGGGACTAGCGGGAGGGCGGGCACAGATACGCAGTATTTT
CACMGTSGRAGTDTQYF
>TRBJ1-4|TRBD1|TRBV2|once
TGTGCCAGCAGTGATTATAGACAGGGGCAAGAAAAACTGTTTTTT
CASSDYRQGQEKLFF
>TRBJ1-3|.|TRBV6-6|.
TGTGCCAGCAGGCGAACTAATGGACAGAGCTCTGGAAACACCATATATTTT
CASRRTNGQSSGNTIYF
>TRBJ2-1|TRBD2|TRBV5-1|.
TGCGCCAGCAGCTTGGTAGCGGGGGCTTACAATGAGCAGTTCTTC
CASSLVAGAYNEQFF
>TRBJ1-1|.|TRBV7-8|.
TGTGCCAGCAGCTACCAGGGGAACACTGAAGCTTTCTTT
CASSYQGNTEAFF
>TRBJ1-5|.|TRBV30|.
TGTGCCTGGAGTGTACAGGGACAGCCCCAGCATTTT
CAWSVQGQPQHF
>TRBJ2-1|TRBD2|TRBV5-1|.
TGCGCCAGCAGCTTTGTGACTAGCGGGGGGGCCTATGAGCAGTTCTTC
CASSFVTSGGAYEQFF
>TRBJ1-1|TRBD1|TRBV6-5|.
TGTGCCAGTCAGAACCAGGGGGCTGGGGACACTGAAGCTTTCTTT
CASQNQGAGDTEAFF
>TRBJ2-7|TRBD1|TRBV27|.
TGTGCCAGCAGTTTGGGGGGACAGGGGTTAACCTACGAGCAGTACTTC
CASSLGGQGLTYEQYF
>TRBJ1-1|.|TRBV27|few
TGTGCCAGCAGCAACAGGGCGGGTGAAGCTTTCTTT
CASSNRAGEAFF
>TRBJ1-5|TRBD1|TRBV7-2|.
TGTGCCAGCAGCCCGGAGACAGGGCGTCAGCCCCAGCATTTT
CASSPETGRQPQHF
>TRBJ2-4|TRBD1|TRBV27|.
TGTGCCAGCAGTCCAACCTCCAATCGACAGGGAAACATTCAGTACTTC
CASSPTSNRQGNIQYF
>TRBJ2-7|.|TRBV5-4|.
TGTGCCAGCAGCTTGGACGGGTCCCTGAGCGAGCAGTACTTC
CASSLDGSLSEQYF
>TRBJ1-5|TRBD1|TRBV27|.
TGTGCCAGCAGTGCGACAGGGGGTAATCAGCCCCAGCATTTT
CASSATGGNQPQHF
>TRBJ2-7|TRBD2|TRBV6-5|.
TGTGCCAGCAGTTACGGGGAGGGGATCTACGAGCAGTACTTC
CASSYGEGIYEQYF
>TRBJ1-4|TRBD1|TRBV4-1|.
TGCGCCAGCAGCCGGCCCCAGGGGGCAACTAATGAAAAACTGTTTTTT
CASSRPQGATNEKLFF
>TRBJ2-1|TRBD2|TRBV27|.
TGTGCCAGCAGTTCCCCCCGGCTAGCGGGGGTGGCGGATGAGCAGTTCTTC
CASSSPRLAGVADEQFF
>TRBJ1-6|TRBD1|TRBV7-3|.
TGTGCCAGCAGCTCGACCCCGGGACAGGTCCTCCACTTT
CASSSTPGQVLHF
>TRBJ1-1|.|TRBV19|once
TGTGCCAGTAGGAAAGATGGACAGCCTAATTCGAACACTGAAGCTTTCTTT
CASRKDGQPNSNTEAFF
>TRBJ1-4|.|TRBV4-1|once
TGCGCCAGCAGCCCGCGGGCCCGTAATGAAAAACTGTTTTTT
CASSPRARNEKLFF
>TRBJ2-3|TRBD1|TRBV9|.
TGTGCCAGCAGCAGCTATTGGGACAGGGACACAGATACGCAGTATTTT
CASSSYWDRDTDTQYF
>TRBJ1-6|TRBD1|TRBV11-1|.
TGTGCCAGCAGCTCAGGGACAGGAAATAATTCACCCCTCCACTTT
CASSSGTGNNSPLHF
>TRBJ1-2|.|TRBV20-1|.
TGCAGTGCTAGTCAGAGGGTGGGGGGCTACACCTTC
CSASQRVGGYTF
>TRBJ2-5|TRBD2|TRBV19|.
TGTGCCAGTAGTATAGTGAGCGGGGGGGCCCGGACCCAGTACTTC
CASSIVSGGARTQYF
>TRBJ2-1|.|TRBV5-1|.
TGCGCCAGCAGCTTAACAGTCAGCTCCTACAATGAGCAGTTCTTC
CASSLTVSSYNEQFF
>TRBJ2-7|.|TRBV27|.
TGTGCCAGCAGTTCGGACACTTCCTACGAGCAGTACTTC
CASSSDTSYEQYF
>TRBJ1-2|.|TRBV20-1|.
TGCAGTGCTAGTCTACGCGATCTAAACTATGGCTACACCTTC
CSASLRDLNYGYTF
>TRBJ2-7|TRBD2|TRBV15|.
TGTGCCACCAGCAGAGAGTTACTAGCGGGGGGCCCGGGGTTCCCCTACGAGCAGTACTTC
CATSRELLAGGPGFPYEQYF
>TRBJ2-7|TRBD1|TRBV7-9|.
TGTGCCAGCAGCTTGAGACAGGGGGCCGAGCAGTACTTC
CASSLRQGAEQYF
>TRBJ2-1|.|TRBV7-6|.
TGTGCCAGCAGCTTAGCAGTTGTAGTTCTCAATGAGCAGTTCTTC
CASSLAVVVLNEQFF
>TRBJ2-1|TRBD2|TRBV19|once
TGTGCCAGTAGGTCATGGGCTAGCGGGGTAGGTGAGCAGTTCTTC
CASRSWASGVGEQFF